The T cell receptor beta chain under discussion was sequenced for a study of shared clonotypes between healthy human individuals. V gave up 7 bases and J gave up 8 bases, with 15 bases separating them. Germline V gene sequence: CDR1 SQVTM, CDR2 ANQGSEA. There are 11 residues in the CDR3. Naive CD8 cells, CD45RO-negative and positively selected for CCR7, excluded terminally differentiated effector memory CD45RA+ cells. The assay was immunoSEQ multiplex PCR, and TCRdb's table has in-frame clones only and misses some. Among roughly 2.1 million clones listed, 93% were seen once. The chain employs TRBV29-1 and TRBJ2-7, with D possibly being TRBD2 (5 bases). The sequencing input was naive CD8+ T cells from PBMCs. The TCR originated in a man aged 18 to 35 in good health. Some clones in this sample may be carry-over from other donors' samples. The chain's CDR3 is CSDNKRGKQYF. Written as DNA, the CDR3 is TGCAGCGACAATAAGCGAGGGAAGCAGTACTTC.